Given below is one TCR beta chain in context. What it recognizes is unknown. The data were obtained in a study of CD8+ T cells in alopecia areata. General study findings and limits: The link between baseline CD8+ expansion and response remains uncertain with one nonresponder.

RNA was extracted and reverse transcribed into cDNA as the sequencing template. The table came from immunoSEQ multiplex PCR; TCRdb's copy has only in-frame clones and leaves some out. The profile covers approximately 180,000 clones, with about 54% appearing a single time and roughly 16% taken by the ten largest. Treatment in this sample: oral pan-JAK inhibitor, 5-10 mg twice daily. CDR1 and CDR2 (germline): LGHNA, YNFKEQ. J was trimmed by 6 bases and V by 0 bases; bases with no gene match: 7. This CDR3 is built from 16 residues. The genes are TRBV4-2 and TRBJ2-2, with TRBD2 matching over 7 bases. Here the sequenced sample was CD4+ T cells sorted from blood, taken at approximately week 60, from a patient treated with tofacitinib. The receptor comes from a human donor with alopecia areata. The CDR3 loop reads CASSQEAGTMPGELFF. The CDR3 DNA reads TGTGCCAGCAGCCAAGAAGCCGGGACTATGCCCGGGGAGCTGTTTTTT.